The table lists the clone carrying this TCR beta chain with a count of one. The authors sorted naive CD8 T cells as CD8+CD4-CCR7+CD45RA+. Germline V lookup: CDR1 MNHEY, CDR2 SVGAGI. This CDR3 contains 12 residues. Between the trimmed V and J ends, which lost 5 bases and 5 bases, there was a span of 10 bases. This entry belongs to a study of molecular identifiers for immune sequencing clone quantification. MiXCR, run by TCRdb on the PCR reads, gives a single entry per CDR3 protein. The sample shows around 480,000 distinct CDR3 sequences, roughly 26% of them seen only once. The sequencing sample was made of naive CD8+ T cells from blood, with Jurkat cell RNA spiked in. The subset here: FACS-sorted CD8+CD4-CCR7+CD45RA+ naive T cells. The TCR sequence derives from a human donor in good health. Some libraries in this study had Jurkat cell RNA spiked in. The V gene is TRBV6-5, the J gene TRBJ2-7; D is ambiguous. The CDR3 sequence is CASSPTLHEQYF. The CDR3 bases are TGTGCCAGCAGTCCTACCTTACACGAGCAGTACTTC.